The text below deals with one T cell receptor (beta chain). Its matching antigen is unknown. These data belong to a study of cytomegalovirus exposure and HLA in healthy donors. The length of the CDR3 is 11 residues. Germline lookup yields CDR1 DFQATT and CDR2 SNEGSKA (reference sequence). V was pared by 5 bases and J by 1 base, with 5 bases between. Vbeta (60) and Jbeta (13) primers were used in the PCR. The data were produced by immunoSEQ multiplex PCR, yet TCRdb's version contains in-frame clones alone and is incomplete. The sample shows about 130,000 clones, roughly 80% of them seen only once. General study findings and limits: In a later analysis, most CMV-associated TCR beta chains appeared HLA-restricted. Specificity for CMV antigens was confirmed in vitro for a few of the CMV-associated chains. Later analysis associated a missense DCLRE1C variant with TCR beta V- and J-gene trimming.

The sample comprised PBMCs. The gene calls are TRBV20-1 and TRBJ1-1; D remains unclear. This sequence was found in a female donor in good health and CMV-seronegative. The CDR3 protein is CSAAGNTEAFF. CDR3 nucleotide sequence: TGCAGTGCTGCGGGGAACACTGAAGCTTTCTTT.